Each of the 28 T cell receptor beta chains below was sequenced from the same sample in a study of cytomegalovirus exposure and HLA in healthy donors. A multiplex PCR was run with 60 Vbeta primers and 13 Jbeta primers. Assay: immunoSEQ multiplex PCR; the TCRdb copy retains only in-frame clones and omits some. Of tens of thousands of clones detected, roughly four fifths appear once; the ten largest clones hold 0.57%. Sequencing used PBMCs. These receptors were collected from a man aged 30 to 39 in good health and CMV-seronegative.

This chain uses TRBV19 with TRBJ1-1, with D perhaps matching TRBD1 (5 bases). This CDR3 spans 13 amino acids. Trimming removed 3 bases at V and 4 bases at J, with 9 bases between. Germline loops: CDR1 LNHDA, CDR2 SQIVND (reference sequence). CDR3 nucleotide sequence: TGTGCCAGTAGTATTCAGGGCGTCACTGAAGCTTTCTTT. This encodes CASSIQGVTEAFF.

The V and J genes are TRBV10-3 and TRBJ2-2, with 8 bases that match TRBD2. This CDR3 has 14 amino acids. V shed 8 bases and J 2 bases; nucleotides not matched to a gene: 4. Germline V lookup: CDR1 ENHRY, CDR2 SYGVKD. The CDR3 protein is CAIREGINTGELFF. The CDR3 DNA reads as TGTGCCATCCGGGAGGGGATAAACACCGGGGAGCTGTTTTTT.

The gene calls are TRBV7-3 and TRBJ2-3; 9 bases are a match to TRBD2. V shed 5 bases and J 5 bases; nucleotides not matched to a gene: 8. The CDR3 runs to 15 residues. The germline gives CDR1 SGHTA, CDR2 FQGTGA. The CDR3 loop is CASSTGLASRDTQYF. CDR3 in DNA: TGTGCCAGCAGCACAGGACTAGCGTCTCGAGATACGCAGTATTTT.

This chain joins TRBV6-6 and TRBJ1-2; 8 positions agree with TRBD1. The junction had 3 bases not matched to a gene; V was cut back by 2 bases and J by 7 bases. The CDR3 runs 13 residues. Germline CDR1 MNHNY, CDR2 SVGAGI (reference sequence). CDR3 DNA sequence: TGTGCCAGCAGTTACGGACAGGGTTTTGGCTACACCTTC. This codes for CASSYGQGFGYTF.

V is TRBV6-5 and J is TRBJ2-1, with a possible D match to TRBD2 (7 bases). The CDR3 is 16 residues long. V lost 0 bases, J lost 7 bases, and 16 bases lay in between. CDR1 is MNHEY and CDR2 is SVGAGI in the germline V gene. CDR3 region: CASSYSRGGVGNEQFF. The CDR3 DNA reads TGTGCCAGCAGTTACTCGAGAGGGGGGGTGGGGAATGAGCAGTTCTTC.

This chain links TRBV16 with TRBJ2-1, with D tentatively TRBD1 (6 bases). The CDR3 length is 15 residues. The V gene lost 1 base and the J gene lost 9 bases, with 16 bases spanning the gap. Per the germline V gene, CDR1 is KGHSY and CDR2 is FQNENV. The CDR3 here is CASSQFGVLGAEQFF. The DNA for the CDR3 is TGTGCCAGCAGCCAATTCGGGGTTTTGGGGGCTGAGCAGTTCTTC.

The rearrangement joins TRBV7-2 to TRBJ1-1, with TRBD1 identical over 7 bases. V shed 3 bases and J 2 bases; nucleotides not matched to a gene: 3. Germline V gene lookup returns CDR1 SGHTA and CDR2 FQGNSA. This CDR3 has 14 amino acids. CDR3 loop: CASSFRQGNTEAFF. The CDR3 DNA is TGTGCCAGCAGCTTCCGACAGGGTAACACTGAAGCTTTCTTT.

This clone was recorded a few times. The chain joins TRBV6-5 to TRBJ1-2; perhaps TRBD1 as D (5 bases). This CDR3 contains 14 residues. V lost 2 bases and J 4 bases, leaving 11 bases between the germline ends. Germline V gives CDR1 MNHEY, CDR2 SVGAGI. Here the CDR3 reads CASSYGGIPYGYTF. The CDR3 region has the DNA TGTGCCAGCAGTTACGGGGGGATCCCCTATGGCTACACCTTC.

The chain links TRBV5-6 to TRBJ2-2; 9 nucleotides agree with TRBD2. This CDR3 spans 18 amino acids. V dropped 5 bases and J dropped 5; count of bases not matched to a gene: 16. In germline, CDR1 is SGHDT, CDR2 YYEEEE. CDR3 in amino acids: CASSELVTAGGWTGELFF. CDR3 bases: TGTGCCAGCAGTGAGCTTGTAACAGCGGGAGGTTGGACCGGGGAGCTGTTTTTT.

The V call is TRBV19, the J call TRBJ1-6; D possibly corresponds to TRBD1 (5 bases). V lost 3 bases, J lost 10 bases, and 13 bases lay in between. Per germline, CDR1 LNHDA and CDR2 SQIVND (reference sequence). This CDR3 is 14 amino acids long. CDR3 loop: CASSIGDRGSPLHF. As DNA, the CDR3 is TGTGCCAGTAGTATCGGCGACAGAGGCTCACCCCTCCACTTT. The entire variable domain, with the rest obtained from reference TRBV19 and TRBJ1-6, is as follows: DGGITQSPKYLFRKEGQNVTLSCEQNLNHDAMYWYRQDPGQGLRLIYYSQIVNDFQKGDIAEGYSVSREKKESFPLTVTSAQKNPTAFYLCASSIGDRGSPLHFGNGTRLTVT.

The CDR3 DNA reads as TGCGCCAGCAGCCGTACCCTAGCGGGGGGCACAGATACGCAGTATTTT. Residues: CASSRTLAGGTDTQYF. J is TRBJ2-3 and V is TRBV4-3; 10 bases agree with TRBD2. The CDR3 extends over 16 amino acids. Germline-derived CDR1 and CDR2 are LGHNA and YSLEER. V trimming: 4 bases; J trimming: 1 base; junction bases outside the gene matches: 5.

This CDR3 reads CASSEFPYEQYF. The CDR3 DNA sequence: TGCGCCAGCAGTGAGTTCCCCTACGAGCAGTACTTC. The chain links TRBV10-2 to TRBJ2-5; no clear D gene. The DNA end favors TRBJ2-7, so the J call may be wrong. CDR1 WSHSY and CDR2 SAAADI come from the germline V gene. This CDR3 is built from 12 residues.

This sequence joins TRBV9 and TRBJ2-2; TRBD2 is a possible D gene (5 bases). The CDR3 length is 16 residues. V was trimmed by 0 bases and J by 2 bases, leaving 11 bases between them. Germline CDR1 is SGDLS and CDR2 is YYNGEE. Here the CDR3 reads CASSVAPGSNTGELFF. The CDR3, as DNA: TGTGCCAGCAGCGTAGCCCCGGGAAGCAACACCGGGGAGCTGTTTTTT. Combining the CDR3 with reference TRBV9 and TRBJ2-2 gives the whole variable domain DSGVTQTPKHLITATGQRVTLRCSPRSGDLSVYWYQQSLDQGLQFLIQYYNGEERAKGNILERFSAQQFPDLHSELNLSSLELGDSALYFCASSVAPGSNTGELFFGEGSRLTVL.

The rearrangement joins TRBV11-2 to TRBJ1-2; D ambiguous. This CDR3 is built from 14 residues. CDR1 is SGHAT, CDR2 FQNNGV, per germline. Trimming left V 5 bases short and J 1 base short, with 11 bases between. CDR3 residues: CASSPGLLNYGYTF. CDR3 coding DNA: TGTGCCAGCAGCCCCGGACTTCTTAACTATGGCTACACCTTC.

This chain uses TRBV6-5 with TRBJ2-7; 9 bases line up with TRBD2. The CDR3 loop spans 15 amino acids. Germline loops: CDR1 MNHEY, CDR2 SVGAGI. After removal of 6 bases from V and 4 bases from J, the junction contained 10 bases not matched to a gene. The CDR3 DNA reads TGTGCCAGCAGAGCGATTAGCGGGGGAATATACGAGCAGTACTTC. This gives the protein CASRAISGGIYEQYF.

The chain employs TRBV7-7 and TRBJ2-5; TRBD2 is a possible D gene (6 bases). Germline V gene lookup returns CDR1 SSHAT and CDR2 FNYEAQ (reference sequence). Trimming took 2 bases from V and 2 from J, leaving 9 bases between them. The CDR3 contains 14 residues. CDR3 DNA sequence: TGTGCCAGCAGCTTATCGCGGGAACAAGAGACCCAGTACTTC. Its translation: CASSLSREQETQYF. Full variable domain (rest looked up from reference TRBV7-7 and TRBJ2-5): GAGVSQSPRYKVTKRGQDVTLRCDPISSHATLYWYQQALGQGPEFLTYFNYEAQPDKSGLPSDRFSAERPEGSISTLTIQRTEQRDSAMYRCASSLSREQETQYFGPGTRLLVL.

V is TRBV4-1 and J is TRBJ2-3; 8 bases are shared with TRBD1. The CDR3 spans 16 residues. With V trimmed by 0 bases and J by 6 bases, 8 bases remained unmatched. CDR1 is MGHRA, CDR2 YSYEKL, per germline. CDR3 coding DNA: TGCGCCAGCAGCCAAGATCTCAGGACAGGGTTCGATACGCAGTATTTT. Translated: CASSQDLRTGFDTQYF.

The CDR3 DNA follows: TGTGCCAGCTCACCACCGAATTCATGGACTACCACAGATACGCAGTATTTT. As protein: CASSPPNSWTTTDTQYF. The chain is built from TRBV18 and TRBJ2-3; possible D gene TRBD2, 6 bases. This CDR3 contains 17 residues. Trimming removed 0 bases from V and 2 bases from J, with 15 bases in between. Per the germline V gene, CDR1 is KGHSH and CDR2 is LQKENI.

V usage is TRBV7-3 and J usage is TRBJ2-1, with D maybe TRBD1 (6 bases). Trimming removed 1 base at V and 9 bases at J, with 16 bases between. This CDR3 region has 15 residues. CDR1 is SGHTA and CDR2 is FQGTGA in the germline V gene. The CDR3 loop reads CASSLIVAPRGEQFF. The CDR3 DNA sequence: TGTGCCAGCAGCTTAATAGTTGCCCCCAGGGGTGAGCAGTTCTTC.

In this sample, this clone turned up a few times. V is TRBV5-6 and J is TRBJ1-1; unclear D gene. Trimming shortened V by 2 bases and J by 3 bases, and 5 bases separated the two germline ends. From germline, CDR1 is SGHDT and CDR2 YYEEEE. This CDR3 has 12 residues. The CDR3 nucleotides are TGTGCCAGCAGCTTTGGAGACACTGAAGCTTTCTTT. Its translation is CASSFGDTEAFF.

The chain recombines TRBV5-1 with TRBJ2-5; tentatively, D is TRBD2 (6 bases). V lost 3 bases to trimming and J lost 3 bases, with 12 bases between them. The CDR3 has 14 residues. Germline CDR1 is SGHRS and CDR2 is YFSETQ. The CDR3 sequence: CASSSYGTEETQYF. The CDR3 bases are TGCGCCAGCAGCTCATACGGGACTGAAGAGACCCAGTACTTC.

V and J are TRBV5-1 and TRBJ2-1, with a weak D call TRBD2 (5 bases). V was shortened by 4 bases and J by 5 bases, with 16 bases between the two germline ends. The germline V gene encodes CDR1 SGHRS and CDR2 YFSETQ. The CDR3 consists of 15 residues. CDR3 bases: TGCGCCAGCAGCCAAAGGACTGGCGGCAACAATGAGCAGTTCTTC. This translates into CASSQRTGGNNEQFF.

V usage is TRBV15 and J usage is TRBJ1-4; TRBD1 aligns across 9 bases. The CDR3 runs to 17 residues. Trimming took 2 bases from V and 6 from J; bases not matched to a gene: 10. Germline V CDR1 and CDR2: LNHNV, YYDKDF (reference sequence). DNA for the CDR3: TGTGCCACCAGCAGAACCCCCTACAGGGGGCGTTATGAAAAACTGTTTTTT. Translating gives CATSRTPYRGRYEKLFF. The full variable domain, in which reference TRBV15 and TRBJ1-4 provide the parts outside the CDR3, is DAMVIQNPRYQVTQFGKPVTLSCSQTLNHNVMYWYQQKSSQAPKLLFHYYDKDFNNEADTPDNFQSRRPNTSFCFLDIRSPGLGDTAMYLCATSRTPYRGRYEKLFFGSGTQLSVL.

The chain carries TRBV6-1 and TRBJ2-3; TRBD2 aligns across 8 bases. V dropped 8 bases and J dropped 5; count of bases not matched to a gene: 12. CDR3 length: 15 amino acids. The germline CDR1 and CDR2 sequences are MNHNS and SASEGT. The CDR3 sequence: CASARAGDTGDTQYF. The DNA for the CDR3 is TGTGCCAGCGCTAGAGCGGGAGACACGGGAGATACGCAGTATTTT.

The gene calls are TRBV6-5 and TRBJ1-2; 8 bases are a match to TRBD1. Per the germline V gene, CDR1 is MNHEY and CDR2 is SVGAGI. The ends lost 5 bases at V and 7 bases at J; junction bases unmatched: 12. This CDR3 contains 15 residues. In nucleotides, the CDR3 is TGTGCCAGCAGTGGACTCAGACAGGGGATTGGTGGCTACACCTTC. Protein: CASSGLRQGIGGYTF.

This clone came up a few times. The V call is TRBV7-2, the J call TRBJ2-3; 13 positions match TRBD2. The CDR3 runs to 17 residues. The V segment lost 5 bases and the J segment 3 bases; nucleotides outside the gene matches: 8. From germline, CDR1 is SGHTA and CDR2 FQGNSA. CDR3 in DNA: TGTGCCAGCAGCACAGGGACTAGCGGGGTATCTACAGATACGCAGTATTTT. As protein: CASSTGTSGVSTDTQYF.

This chain joins TRBV11-3 and TRBJ1-1; D call uncertain. Per the germline V gene, CDR1 is SGHNT and CDR2 is YENEEA. The CDR3 has 13 residues. Trimming removed 5 bases from V and 2 bases from J, with 9 bases in between. The CDR3 reads CASSEIVNTEAFF. For the CDR3, the DNA is TGTGCCAGCAGCGAGATCGTCAACACTGAAGCTTTCTTT.

The V and J genes are TRBV5-1 and TRBJ2-3, with TRBD2 matching over 11 bases. The germline gives CDR1 SGHRS, CDR2 YFSETQ. Unmatched junction bases numbered 8, after V lost 4 bases and J lost 4 bases. This CDR3 has 16 residues. CDR3 nucleotide sequence: TGCGCCAGCAGCATCCTTACTAGCGGGAGCCCAGATACGCAGTATTTT. It is translated as CASSILTSGSPDTQYF.